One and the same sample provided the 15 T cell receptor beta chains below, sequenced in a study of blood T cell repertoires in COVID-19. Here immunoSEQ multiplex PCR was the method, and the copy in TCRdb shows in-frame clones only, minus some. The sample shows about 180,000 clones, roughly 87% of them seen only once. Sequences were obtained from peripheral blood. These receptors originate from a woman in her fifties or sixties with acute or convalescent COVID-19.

Here the CDR3 reads CASSQGQGVGGELFF. The CDR3 DNA reads TGTGCCAGCAGCCAAGGCCAAGGGGTCGGCGGGGAGCTGTTTTTT. The chain recombines TRBV3-1 (or the pseudogene TRBV3-2) with TRBJ2-2; D might be TRBD1 (5 bases). Germline assignment: CDR1 LGHDT and CDR2 YNNKEL (reference sequence). The CDR3 has 15 amino acids. The V end lost 1 base, the J end lost 7 bases, and 13 bases lay between the germline ends.

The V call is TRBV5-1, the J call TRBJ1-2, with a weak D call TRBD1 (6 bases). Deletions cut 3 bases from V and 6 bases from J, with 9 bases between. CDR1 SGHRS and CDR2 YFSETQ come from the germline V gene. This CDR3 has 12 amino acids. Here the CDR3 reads CASSSQGNGYTF. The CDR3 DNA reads TGCGCCAGCAGCTCACAGGGAAATGGCTACACCTTC.

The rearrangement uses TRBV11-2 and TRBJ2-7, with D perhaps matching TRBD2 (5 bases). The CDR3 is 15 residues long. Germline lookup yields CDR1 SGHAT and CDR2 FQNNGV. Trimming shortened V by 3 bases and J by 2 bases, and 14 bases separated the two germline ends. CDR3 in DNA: TGTGCCAGCAGCTTTAGTCGAGGGATAGCCTACGAGCAGTACTTC. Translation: CASSFSRGIAYEQYF.

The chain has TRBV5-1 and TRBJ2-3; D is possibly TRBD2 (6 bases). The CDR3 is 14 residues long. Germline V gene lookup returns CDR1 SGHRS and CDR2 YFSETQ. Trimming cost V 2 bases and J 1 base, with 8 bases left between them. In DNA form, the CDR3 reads TGCGCCAGCAGCTTAGCGGGTCGCACAGATACGCAGTATTTT. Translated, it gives CASSLAGRTDTQYF. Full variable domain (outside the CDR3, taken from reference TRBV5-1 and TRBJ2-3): KAGVTQTPRYLIKTRGQQVTLSCSPISGHRSVSWYQQTPGQGLQFLFEYFSETQRNKGNFPGRFSGRQFSNSRSEMNVSTLELGDSALYLCASSLAGRTDTQYFGPGTRLTVL.

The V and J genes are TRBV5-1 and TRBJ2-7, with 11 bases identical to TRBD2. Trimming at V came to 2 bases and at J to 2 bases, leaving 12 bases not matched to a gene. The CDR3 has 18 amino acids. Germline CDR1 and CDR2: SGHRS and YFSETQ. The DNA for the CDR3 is TGCGCCAGCAGCTTCGGACTAGCGGGCCTAAGTCCCCCCTACGAGCAGTACTTC. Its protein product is CASSFGLAGLSPPYEQYF.

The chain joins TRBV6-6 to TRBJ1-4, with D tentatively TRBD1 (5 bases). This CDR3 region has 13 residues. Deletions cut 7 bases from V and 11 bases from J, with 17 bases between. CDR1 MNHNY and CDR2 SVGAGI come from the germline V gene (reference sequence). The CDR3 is CASILDGRGKLFF. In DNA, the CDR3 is TGTGCCAGCATTCTAGACGGGCGGGGGAAACTGTTTTTT.

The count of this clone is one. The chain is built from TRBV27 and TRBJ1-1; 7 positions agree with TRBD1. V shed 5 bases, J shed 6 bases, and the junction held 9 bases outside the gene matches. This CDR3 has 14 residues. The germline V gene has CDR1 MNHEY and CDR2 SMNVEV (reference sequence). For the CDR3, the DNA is TGTGCCAGCAGTCGTCCCCTCCAGGGGGCTGAAGCTTTCTTT. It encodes CASSRPLQGAEAFF.

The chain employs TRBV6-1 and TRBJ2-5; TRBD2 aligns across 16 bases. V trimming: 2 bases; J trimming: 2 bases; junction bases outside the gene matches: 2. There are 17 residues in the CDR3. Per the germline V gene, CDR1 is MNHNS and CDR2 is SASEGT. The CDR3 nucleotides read TGTGCCAGCAGTGAATGGGGACTAGCGGGAGGGCAAGAGACCCAGTACTTC. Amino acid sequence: CASSEWGLAGGQETQYF.

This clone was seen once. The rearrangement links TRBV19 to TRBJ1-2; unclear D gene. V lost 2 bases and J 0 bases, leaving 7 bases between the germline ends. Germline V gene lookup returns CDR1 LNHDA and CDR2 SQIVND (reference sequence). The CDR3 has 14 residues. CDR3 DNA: TGTGCCAGTAGTATATTTGGCACTAACTATGGCTACACCTTC. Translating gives CASSIFGTNYGYTF.

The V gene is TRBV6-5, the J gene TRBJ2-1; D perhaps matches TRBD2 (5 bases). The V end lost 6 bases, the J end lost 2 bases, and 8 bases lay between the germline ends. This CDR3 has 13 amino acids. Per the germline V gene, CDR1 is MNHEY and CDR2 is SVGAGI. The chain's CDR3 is CASSPGTYNEQFF. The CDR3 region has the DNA TGTGCCAGCAGCCCCGGGACCTACAATGAGCAGTTCTTC.

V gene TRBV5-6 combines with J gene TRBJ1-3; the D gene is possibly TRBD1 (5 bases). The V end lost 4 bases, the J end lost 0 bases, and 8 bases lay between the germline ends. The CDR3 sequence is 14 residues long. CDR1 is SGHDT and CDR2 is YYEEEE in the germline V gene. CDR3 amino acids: CASSPDSSGNTIYF. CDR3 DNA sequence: TGTGCCAGCAGCCCCGACAGCTCTGGAAACACCATATATTTT.

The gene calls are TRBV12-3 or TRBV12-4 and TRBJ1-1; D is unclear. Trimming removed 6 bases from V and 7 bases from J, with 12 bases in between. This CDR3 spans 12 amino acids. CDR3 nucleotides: TGTGCCAGCAGCCCTGGCCTCCTTGAAGCTTTCTTT. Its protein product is CASSPGLLEAFF.

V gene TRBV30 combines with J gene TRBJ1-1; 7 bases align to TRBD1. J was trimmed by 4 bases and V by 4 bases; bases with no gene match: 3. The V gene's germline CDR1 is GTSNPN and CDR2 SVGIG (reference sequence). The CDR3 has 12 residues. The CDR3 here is CAWMEGATEAFF. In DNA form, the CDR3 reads TGTGCCTGGATGGAGGGGGCCACTGAAGCTTTCTTT.

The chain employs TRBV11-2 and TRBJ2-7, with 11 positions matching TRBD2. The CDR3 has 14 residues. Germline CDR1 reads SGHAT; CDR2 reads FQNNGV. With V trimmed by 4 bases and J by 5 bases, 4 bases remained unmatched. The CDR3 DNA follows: TGTGCCAGCAGCTCGACTAGCGGGATGAACGAGCAGTACTTC. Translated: CASSSTSGMNEQYF.

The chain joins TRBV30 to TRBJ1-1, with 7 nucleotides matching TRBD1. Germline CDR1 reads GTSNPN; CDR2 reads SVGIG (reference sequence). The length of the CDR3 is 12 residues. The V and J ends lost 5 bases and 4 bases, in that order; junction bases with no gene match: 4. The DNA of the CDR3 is TGTGCCTGGGCCGGACAGGTCACTGAAGCTTTCTTT. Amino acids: CAWAGQVTEAFF. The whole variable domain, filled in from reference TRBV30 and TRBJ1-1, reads SQTIHQWPATLVQPVGSPLSLECTVEGTSNPNLYWYRQAAGRGLQLLFYSVGIGQISSEVPQNLSASRPQDRQFILSSKKLLLSDSGFYLCAWAGQVTEAFFGQGTRLTVV.